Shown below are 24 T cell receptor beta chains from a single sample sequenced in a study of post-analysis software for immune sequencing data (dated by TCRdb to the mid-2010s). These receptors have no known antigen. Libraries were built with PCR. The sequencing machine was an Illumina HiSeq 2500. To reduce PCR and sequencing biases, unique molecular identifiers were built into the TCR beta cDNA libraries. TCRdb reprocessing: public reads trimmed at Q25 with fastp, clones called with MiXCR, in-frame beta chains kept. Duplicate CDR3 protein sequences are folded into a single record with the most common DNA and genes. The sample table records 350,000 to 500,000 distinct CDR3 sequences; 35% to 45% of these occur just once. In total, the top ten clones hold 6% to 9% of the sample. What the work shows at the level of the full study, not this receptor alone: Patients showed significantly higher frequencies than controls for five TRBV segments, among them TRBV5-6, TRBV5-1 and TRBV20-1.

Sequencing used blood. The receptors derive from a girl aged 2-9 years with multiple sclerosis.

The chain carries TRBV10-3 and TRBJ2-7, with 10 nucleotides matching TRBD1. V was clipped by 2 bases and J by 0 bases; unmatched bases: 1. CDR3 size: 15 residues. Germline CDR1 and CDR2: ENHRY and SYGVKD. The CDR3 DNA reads TGTGCCATCAGTGAGAGGACAGGGGGCTCCTACGAGCAGTACTTC. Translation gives CAISERTGGSYEQYF.

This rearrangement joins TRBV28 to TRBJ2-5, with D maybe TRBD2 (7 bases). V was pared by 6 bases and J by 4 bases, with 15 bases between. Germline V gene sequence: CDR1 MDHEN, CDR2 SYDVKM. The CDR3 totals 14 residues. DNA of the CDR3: TGTGCCAGCAGGGAAGGGGGGGGCGCAGAGACCCAGTACTTC. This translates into CASREGGGAETQYF.

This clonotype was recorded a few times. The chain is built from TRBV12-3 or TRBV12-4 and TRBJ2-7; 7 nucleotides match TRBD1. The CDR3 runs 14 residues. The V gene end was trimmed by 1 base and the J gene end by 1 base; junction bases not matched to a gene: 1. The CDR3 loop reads CASSLEDRSYEQYF. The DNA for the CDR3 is TGTGCCAGCAGTTTAGAGGACAGGTCCTACGAGCAGTACTTC.

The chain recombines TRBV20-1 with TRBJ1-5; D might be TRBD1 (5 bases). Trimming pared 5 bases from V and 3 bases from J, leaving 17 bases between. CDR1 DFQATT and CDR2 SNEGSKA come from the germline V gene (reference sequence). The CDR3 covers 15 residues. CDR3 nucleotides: TGCAGTGCTTCGGGAATGGGGGGGGACAATCAGCCCCAGCATTTT. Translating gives CSASGMGGDNQPQHF.

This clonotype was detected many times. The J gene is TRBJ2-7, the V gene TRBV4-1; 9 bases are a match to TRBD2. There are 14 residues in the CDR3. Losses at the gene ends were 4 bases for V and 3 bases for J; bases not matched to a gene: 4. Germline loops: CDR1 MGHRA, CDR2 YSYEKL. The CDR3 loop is CASSPGLANYEQYF. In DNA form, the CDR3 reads TGCGCCAGCAGCCCGGGACTAGCTAACTACGAGCAGTACTTC.

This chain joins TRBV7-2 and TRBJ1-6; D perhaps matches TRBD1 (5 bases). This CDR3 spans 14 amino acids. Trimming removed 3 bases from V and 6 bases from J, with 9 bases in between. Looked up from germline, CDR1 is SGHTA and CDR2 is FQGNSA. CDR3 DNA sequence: TGTGCCAGCAGCTTTAGACAGCTTAATTCACCCCTCCACTTT. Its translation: CASSFRQLNSPLHF.

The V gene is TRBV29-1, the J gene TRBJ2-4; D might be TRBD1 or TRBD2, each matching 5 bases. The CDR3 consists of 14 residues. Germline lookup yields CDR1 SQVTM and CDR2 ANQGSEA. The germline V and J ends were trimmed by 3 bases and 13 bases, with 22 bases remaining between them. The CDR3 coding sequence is TGCAGCGTTGATATGAGGGGCACGGGGTACGAACAGTACTTC. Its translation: CSVDMRGTGYEQYF.

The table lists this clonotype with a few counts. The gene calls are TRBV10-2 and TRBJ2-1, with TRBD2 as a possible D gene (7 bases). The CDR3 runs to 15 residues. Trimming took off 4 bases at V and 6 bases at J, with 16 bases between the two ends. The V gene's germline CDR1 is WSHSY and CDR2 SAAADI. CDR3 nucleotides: TGCGCCAGCAGTGTAGGCGGGGGCCCATCCAATGAGCAGTTCTTC. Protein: CASSVGGGPSNEQFF.

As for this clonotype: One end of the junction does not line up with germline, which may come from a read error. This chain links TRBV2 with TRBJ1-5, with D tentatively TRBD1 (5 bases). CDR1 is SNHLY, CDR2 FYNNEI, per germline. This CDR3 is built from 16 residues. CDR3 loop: CASSETVRGSNQPQHF. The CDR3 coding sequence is TGTGCCAGTAGTGAAACGGTTAGGGGTAGCAATCAGCCCCAGCATTTT.

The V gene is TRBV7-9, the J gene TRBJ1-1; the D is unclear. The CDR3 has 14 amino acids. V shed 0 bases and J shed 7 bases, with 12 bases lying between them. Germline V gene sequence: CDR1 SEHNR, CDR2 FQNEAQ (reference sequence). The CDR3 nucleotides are TGTGCCAGCAGCTTAGCCGGACCGAAGGATGAAGCTTTCTTT. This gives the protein CASSLAGPKDEAFF.

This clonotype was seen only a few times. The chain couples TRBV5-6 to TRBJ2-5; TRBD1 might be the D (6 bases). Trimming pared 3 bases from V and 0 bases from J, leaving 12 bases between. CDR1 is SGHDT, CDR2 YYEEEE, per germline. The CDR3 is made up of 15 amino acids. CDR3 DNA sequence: TGTGCCAGCAGCTCGCAGGGGCAGTACCAAGAGACCCAGTACTTC. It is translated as CASSSQGQYQETQYF.

As DNA, the CDR3 is TGTGCCATCAGTGAGCAGGATAGCAATCAGCCCCAGCATTTT. Translating gives CAISEQDSNQPQHF. V usage is TRBV10-3 and J usage is TRBJ1-5, with D unclear. V was pared by 2 bases and J by 0 bases, with 5 bases between. The CDR3 is made up of 14 amino acids. CDR1 is ENHRY and CDR2 is SYGVKD in the germline V gene.

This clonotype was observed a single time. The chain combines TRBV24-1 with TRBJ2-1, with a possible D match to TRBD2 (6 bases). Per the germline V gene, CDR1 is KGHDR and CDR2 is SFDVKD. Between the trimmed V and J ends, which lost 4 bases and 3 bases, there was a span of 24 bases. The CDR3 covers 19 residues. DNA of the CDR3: TGTGCCACCAGTGACAACCAGGGTAGCGGAGGATCCCGCTACAATGAGCAGTTCTTC. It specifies CATSDNQGSGGSRYNEQFF.

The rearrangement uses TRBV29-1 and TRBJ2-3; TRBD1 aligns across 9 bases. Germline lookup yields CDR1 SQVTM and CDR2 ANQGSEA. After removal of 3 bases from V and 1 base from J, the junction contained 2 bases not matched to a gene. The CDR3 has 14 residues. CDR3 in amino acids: CSVEGDRGTDTQYF. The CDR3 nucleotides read TGCAGCGTTGAGGGGGACAGGGGCACAGATACGCAGTATTTT.

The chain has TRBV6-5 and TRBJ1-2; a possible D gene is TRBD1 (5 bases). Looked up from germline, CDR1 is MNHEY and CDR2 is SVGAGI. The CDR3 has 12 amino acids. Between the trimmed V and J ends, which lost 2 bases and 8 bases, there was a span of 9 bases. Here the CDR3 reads CASSYRGGGYTF. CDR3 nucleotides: TGTGCCAGCAGTTACAGGGGCGGAGGCTACACCTTC.

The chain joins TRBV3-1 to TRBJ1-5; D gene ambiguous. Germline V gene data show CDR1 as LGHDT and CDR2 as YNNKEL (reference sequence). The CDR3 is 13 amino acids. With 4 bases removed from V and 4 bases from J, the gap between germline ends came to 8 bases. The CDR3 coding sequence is TGTGCCAGCAGCCGGGCGCTAAATCAGCCCCAGCATTTT. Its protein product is CASSRALNQPQHF.

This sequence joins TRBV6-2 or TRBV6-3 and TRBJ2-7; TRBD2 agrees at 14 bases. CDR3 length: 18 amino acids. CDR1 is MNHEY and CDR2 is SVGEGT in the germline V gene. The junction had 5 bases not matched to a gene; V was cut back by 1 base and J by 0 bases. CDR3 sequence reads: CASSYLGLAGALSYEQYF. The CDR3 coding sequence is TGTGCCAGCAGTTACTTGGGACTAGCGGGAGCCCTCTCCTACGAGCAGTACTTC.

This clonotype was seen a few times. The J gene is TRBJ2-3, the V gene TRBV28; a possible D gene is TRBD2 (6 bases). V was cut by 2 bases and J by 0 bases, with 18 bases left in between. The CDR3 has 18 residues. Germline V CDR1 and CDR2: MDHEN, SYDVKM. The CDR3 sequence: CASSLGLASHASTDTQYF. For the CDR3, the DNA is TGTGCCAGCAGTTTAGGGCTAGCGTCTCATGCTAGCACAGATACGCAGTATTTT.

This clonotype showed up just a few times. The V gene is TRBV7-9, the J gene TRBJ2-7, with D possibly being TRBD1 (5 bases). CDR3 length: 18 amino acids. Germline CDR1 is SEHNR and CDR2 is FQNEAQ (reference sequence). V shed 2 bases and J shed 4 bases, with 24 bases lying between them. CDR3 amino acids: CASSLRAGQRTTGYEQYF. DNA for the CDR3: TGTGCCAGCAGCTTACGTGCAGGGCAGCGAACTACTGGTTACGAGCAGTACTTC.

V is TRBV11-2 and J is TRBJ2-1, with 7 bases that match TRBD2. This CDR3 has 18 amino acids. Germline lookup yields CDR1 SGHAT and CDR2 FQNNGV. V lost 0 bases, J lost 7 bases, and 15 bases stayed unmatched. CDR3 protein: CASSLDYGRFRAGNEQFF. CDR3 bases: TGTGCCAGCAGCTTAGATTACGGCCGGTTTCGAGCGGGAAATGAGCAGTTCTTC.

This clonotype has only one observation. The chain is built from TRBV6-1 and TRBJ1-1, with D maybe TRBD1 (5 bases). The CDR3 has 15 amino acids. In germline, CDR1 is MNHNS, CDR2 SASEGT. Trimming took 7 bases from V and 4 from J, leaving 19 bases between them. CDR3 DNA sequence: TGTGCCAGCATCGCCCGGGGGGGTCGGAGCACTGAAGCTTTCTTT. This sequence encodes CASIARGGRSTEAFF.

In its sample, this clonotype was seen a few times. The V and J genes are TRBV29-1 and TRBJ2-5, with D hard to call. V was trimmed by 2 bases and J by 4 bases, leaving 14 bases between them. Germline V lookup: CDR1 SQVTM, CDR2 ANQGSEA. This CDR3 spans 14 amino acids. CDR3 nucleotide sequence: TGCAGCGTTGAACTAGGCGGACGGGTAGAGACCCAGTACTTC. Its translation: CSVELGGRVETQYF.

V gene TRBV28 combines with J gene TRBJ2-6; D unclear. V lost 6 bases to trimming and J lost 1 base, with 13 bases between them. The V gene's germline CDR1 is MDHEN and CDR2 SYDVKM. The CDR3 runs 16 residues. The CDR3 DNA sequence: TGTGCCAGCAGCTCAAAGCCACGATCTGGGGCCAACGTCCTGACTTTC. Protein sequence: CASSSKPRSGANVLTF. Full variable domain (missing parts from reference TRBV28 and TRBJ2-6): DVKVTQSSRYLVKRTGEKVFLECVQDMDHENMFWYRQDPGLGLRLIYFSYDVKMKEKGDIPEGYSVSREKKERFSLILESASTNQTSMYLCASSSKPRSGANVLTFGAGSRLTVL.

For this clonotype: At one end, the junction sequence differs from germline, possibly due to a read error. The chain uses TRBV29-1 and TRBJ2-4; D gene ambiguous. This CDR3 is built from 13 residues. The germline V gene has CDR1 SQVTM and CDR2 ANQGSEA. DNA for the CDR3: TGCAGCGTACAACCGCCTGACGGAAACACTCAGTACTTC. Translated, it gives CSVQPPDGNTQYF.